This T cell receptor (beta chain) was captured in a study of radiation and T cells in renal cell carcinoma. Findings and limits, study-wide: Baseline intratumoral clonotype presence is unknown without pretreatment biopsies. Top tumor clonotypes rose in blood 2 weeks post-radiation, then contracted.

This CDR3 has 14 amino acids. V shed 6 bases and J 8 bases; nucleotides not matched to a gene: 9. CDR1 is MNHEY, CDR2 SMNVEV, per germline (reference sequence). Time point here: baseline pretreatment blood. Treatment denoted: 15 Gy SBRT to primary tumor, nephrectomy 4 weeks later. Radiation-treated patients gave blood at baseline, week 2 and week 4. Clear cell pathology was present in this patient's renal cell carcinoma. This clone has more than one count but fewer than ten. Its antigen remains unidentified. Here immunoSEQ multiplex PCR was the method, and the copy in TCRdb shows in-frame clones only, minus some. The profile shows 50,000 to 75,000 clones, 65% to 80% of them singletons.

This TCR was recovered from a man aged 60 to 75 with renal cell carcinoma. Specimen: blood, collected from a patient whose treatment included radiotherapy and nephrectomy. The rearrangement uses TRBV27 and TRBJ2-4, with 8 positions matching TRBD1. Written as DNA, the CDR3 is TGTGCCAGCAGCCCTGGTCAGGGGGCCTACATTCAGTACTTC. This sequence encodes CASSPGQGAYIQYF.